Presented here are 2 T cell receptor beta chains from one specimen sequenced in a study of cytomegalovirus exposure and HLA in healthy donors (dated by TCRdb to 2015 to 2018). Library generation was performed with the immunoSEQ multiplex PCR assay. The multiplex PCR relied on a mix of 60 forward primers for TCR Vbeta segments and 13 reverse primers for TCR Jbeta segments. In its TCRdb copy, this immuneACCESS table keeps in-frame sequences only and misses some clones. Where compared with another copy, unresolved V genes explain less than half of these, and the others have no known cause. The sample table records fewer than 100,000 clones. The top ten clonotypes cover 0.58% of the sample. Material for sequencing was PBMCs. The receptors here all came from a man in his fifties or sixties in good health and CMV-seronegative.

This chain connects TRBV27 to TRBJ1-4; D ambiguous. CDR3 length: 14 amino acids. Germline loops: CDR1 MNHEY, CDR2 SMNVEV (reference sequence). Trimming stripped 2 bases from V and 5 bases from J, with 9 bases between. CDR3 nucleotides: TGTGCCAGCAGTTTAGCAGGCCAGAATGAAAAACTGTTTTTT. It translates to CASSLAGQNEKLFF.

The rearrangement uses TRBV10-1 and TRBJ2-2; TRBD1 might be the D (6 bases). CDR3 length equals 16 residues. V lost 4 bases and J 0 bases, leaving 12 bases between the germline ends. Per germline, CDR1 WNHNN and CDR2 SYGVQD (reference sequence). CDR3 in amino acids: CASSGWRQANTGELFF. In nucleotides, the CDR3 is TGCGCCAGCAGTGGGTGGCGACAGGCGAACACCGGGGAGCTGTTTTTT.